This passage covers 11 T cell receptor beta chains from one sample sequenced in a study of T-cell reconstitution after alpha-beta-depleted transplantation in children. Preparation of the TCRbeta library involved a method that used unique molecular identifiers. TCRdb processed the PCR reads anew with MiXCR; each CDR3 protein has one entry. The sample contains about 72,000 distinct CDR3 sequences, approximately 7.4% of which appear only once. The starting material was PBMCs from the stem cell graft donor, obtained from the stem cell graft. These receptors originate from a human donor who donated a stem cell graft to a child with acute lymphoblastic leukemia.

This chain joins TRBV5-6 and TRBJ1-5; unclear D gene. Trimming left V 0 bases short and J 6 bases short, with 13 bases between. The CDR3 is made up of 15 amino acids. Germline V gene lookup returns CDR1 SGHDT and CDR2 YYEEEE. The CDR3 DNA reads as TGTGCCAGCAGCTTGGGTCGGGGTAAGGGTCAGCCCCAGCATTTT. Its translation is CASSLGRGKGQPQHF.

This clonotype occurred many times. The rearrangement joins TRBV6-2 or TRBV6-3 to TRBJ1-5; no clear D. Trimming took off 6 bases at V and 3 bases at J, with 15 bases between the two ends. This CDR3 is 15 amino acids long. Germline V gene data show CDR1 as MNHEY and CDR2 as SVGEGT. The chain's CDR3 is CASRVGHISNQPQHF. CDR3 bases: TGTGCCAGCAGGGTCGGGCACATCTCCAATCAGCCCCAGCATTTT.

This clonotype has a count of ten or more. CDR3 coding DNA: TGCAGCGTTGAAGTGAGCGGGGGGTACGGCTACACCTTC. Amino acid sequence: CSVEVSGGYGYTF. V is TRBV29-1 and J is TRBJ1-2; TRBD1 is a possible D gene (5 bases). This CDR3 region has 13 residues. Germline loops: CDR1 SQVTM, CDR2 ANQGSEA. V lost 1 base and J 8 bases, leaving 14 bases between the germline ends.

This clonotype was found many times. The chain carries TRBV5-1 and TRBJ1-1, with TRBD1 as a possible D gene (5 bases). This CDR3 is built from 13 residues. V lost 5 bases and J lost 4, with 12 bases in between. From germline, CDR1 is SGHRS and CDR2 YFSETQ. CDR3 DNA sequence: TGCGCCAGCAGAGAAGGGGCTTTCACTGAAGCTTTCTTT. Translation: CASREGAFTEAFF.

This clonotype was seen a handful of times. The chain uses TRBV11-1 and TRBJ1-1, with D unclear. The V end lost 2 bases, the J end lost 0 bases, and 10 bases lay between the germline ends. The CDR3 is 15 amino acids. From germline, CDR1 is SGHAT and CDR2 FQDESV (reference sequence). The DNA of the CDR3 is TGTGCCAGCAGCTTATTCGCAGGTTTGAACACTGAAGCTTTCTTT. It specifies CASSLFAGLNTEAFF.

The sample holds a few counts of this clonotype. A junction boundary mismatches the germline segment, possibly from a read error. Here the CDR3 DNA reads TGCGCCAGCATCTTGGAACTAGCAAGCACCGGGGAGCTGTTTTTT. Amino acid sequence: CASILELASTGELFF. The chain recombines TRBV5-1 with TRBJ2-2; a possible D gene is TRBD2 (6 bases). The V gene's germline CDR1 is SGHRS and CDR2 YFSETQ. This CDR3 is built from 15 residues.

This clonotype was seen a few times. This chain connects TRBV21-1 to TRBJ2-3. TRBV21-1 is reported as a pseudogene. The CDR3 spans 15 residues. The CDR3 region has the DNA TGTGCCAGCAGCAAAGATGGGACTAGCACAGATACGCAGTATTTT. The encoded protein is CASSKDGTSTDTQYF.

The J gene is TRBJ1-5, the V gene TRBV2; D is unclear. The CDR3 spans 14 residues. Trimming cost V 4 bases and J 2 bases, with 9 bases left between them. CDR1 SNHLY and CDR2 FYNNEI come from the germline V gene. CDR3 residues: CASSGWSGNQPQHF. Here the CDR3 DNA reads TGTGCCAGCAGTGGTTGGTCAGGCAATCAGCCCCAGCATTTT.

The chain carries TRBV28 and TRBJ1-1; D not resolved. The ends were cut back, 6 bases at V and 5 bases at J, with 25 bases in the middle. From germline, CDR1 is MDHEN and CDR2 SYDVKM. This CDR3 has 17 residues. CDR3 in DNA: TGTGCCAGCAGCCTTGCTCTCATCCGCAAAGAAGTAACTGAAGCTTTCTTT. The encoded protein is CASSLALIRKEVTEAFF.

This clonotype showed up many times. Here the CDR3 reads CSARDLSSGKETQYF. Here the CDR3 DNA reads TGCAGTGCTAGAGATTTGTCTAGCGGGAAAGAGACCCAGTACTTC. V usage is TRBV20-1 and J usage is TRBJ2-5, with 9 bases that match TRBD2. In germline, CDR1 is DFQATT, CDR2 SNEGSKA (reference sequence). CDR3 length: 15 residues. J was trimmed by 3 bases and V by 0 bases; bases with no gene match: 5.

The DNA for the CDR3 is TGTGCCAGCAGCCCCGCCGGGACACCCTCCCTCGGGAGCTCCTACGAGCAGTACTTC. This codes for CASSPAGTPSLGSSYEQYF. The chain uses TRBV11-1 and TRBJ2-7; D tentatively fits TRBD1 or TRBD2 (6 bases each). Trimming removed 5 bases at V and 0 bases at J, with 26 bases between. The CDR3 runs 19 residues. Per germline, CDR1 SGHAT and CDR2 FQDESV (reference sequence).